The 26 T cell receptor beta chains reported below all come from one sample, sequenced in a study of OX40 agonist ivuxolimab in advanced cancers. Here immunoSEQ multiplex PCR was the method, and the copy in TCRdb shows in-frame clones only, minus some. This sample has approximately 100,000 clones; roughly nine tenths occur once, and the top ten carry approximately 0.31%. The specimen was CD4+ or CD8+ T cells sorted from blood, collected in a trial of the OX40 agonist ivuxolimab. The receptors here all came from an adult with an advanced solid tumor such as melanoma, head and neck, liver or kidney cancer.

This clone appeared a single time. The genes are TRBV18 and TRBJ2-3; no definite D call. Germline V gene lookup returns CDR1 KGHSH and CDR2 LQKENI. The CDR3 extends over 13 amino acids. V was cut by 3 bases and J by 2 bases, with 6 bases left in between. This CDR3 is CASSPSNTDTQYF. Here the CDR3 DNA reads TGTGCCAGCTCACCGAGTAACACAGATACGCAGTATTTT.

The chain employs TRBV5-6 and TRBJ2-3, with D perhaps matching TRBD1 or TRBD2 (5 bases each). The CDR3 spans 16 residues. Trimming pared 4 bases from V and 4 bases from J, leaving 19 bases between. CDR1 and CDR2 from the germline V gene are SGHDT and YYEEEE. CDR3 coding DNA: TGTGCCAGCAGCCCGCTTTGGGGGATCGTTTCAGATACGCAGTATTTT. Its translation is CASSPLWGIVSDTQYF.

The V call is TRBV7-3, the J call TRBJ2-2; 7 bases are shared with TRBD1. This CDR3 has 15 residues. V shed 5 bases, J shed 6 bases, and the junction held 9 bases outside the gene matches. Germline CDR1 is SGHTA and CDR2 is FQGTGA. CDR3 coding DNA: TGTGCCAGCAGCCATACAGGGGATTACTCCGGGGAGCTGTTTTTT. Translation gives CASSHTGDYSGELFF.

V and J are TRBV29-1 and TRBJ2-3; maybe TRBD2 (5 bases). Trimming removed 6 bases at V and 1 base at J, with 11 bases between. The CDR3 is 13 amino acids. In germline, CDR1 is SQVTM, CDR2 ANQGSEA. Here the CDR3 DNA reads TGCAGCGTCATGGACTGGCGCACAGATACGCAGTATTTT. Its protein is CSVMDWRTDTQYF.

The chain links TRBV2 to TRBJ2-3, with 9 positions matching TRBD2. The junction had 10 bases not matched to a gene; V was cut back by 6 bases and J by 6 bases. The CDR3 length is 15 residues. Germline assignment: CDR1 SNHLY and CDR2 FYNNEI. CDR3 in amino acids: CASRDPSGGHDTQYF. The CDR3 DNA reads as TGTGCCAGCAGAGACCCAAGCGGGGGGCATGATACGCAGTATTTT.

The chain links TRBV7-2 to TRBJ2-1; no definite D call. The germline V gene encodes CDR1 SGHTA and CDR2 FQGNSA. The CDR3 is 15 amino acids. Trimming shortened V by 3 bases and J by 5 bases, and 14 bases separated the two germline ends. The CDR3 DNA sequence: TGTGCCAGCAGCTTCGACTCGCTTCGTAACAATGAGCAGTTCTTC. It specifies CASSFDSLRNNEQFF.

The gene calls are TRBV19 and TRBJ2-7; D ambiguous. Looked up from germline, CDR1 is LNHDA and CDR2 is SQIVND (reference sequence). The CDR3 loop spans 14 amino acids. V was pared by 1 base and J by 0 bases, with 7 bases between. CDR3 DNA sequence: TGTGCCAGTAGTATAGGCACGAGCTCCTACGAGCAGTACTTC. The encoded protein is CASSIGTSSYEQYF.

This sequence joins TRBV2 and TRBJ1-4; TRBD1 aligns across 8 bases. This CDR3 has 15 residues. CDR1 and CDR2 (germline): SNHLY, FYNNEI. The J segment lost 2 bases and the V segment lost 3 bases, leaving 2 bases of the junction unmatched. The DNA of the CDR3 is TGTGCCAGCAGTGACAGGGGGCTCACTAATGAAAAACTGTTTTTT. This encodes CASSDRGLTNEKLFF. The entire variable domain, with the rest obtained from reference TRBV2 and TRBJ1-4, is as follows: EPEVTQTPSHQVTQMGQEVILRCVPISNHLYFYWYRQILGQKVEFLVSFYNNEISEKSEIFDDQFSVERPDGSNFTLKIRSTKLEDSAMYFCASSDRGLTNEKLFFGSGTQLSVL.

This clone was counted a few times. This chain uses TRBV7-9 with TRBJ1-1; maybe TRBD1 (5 bases). Germline CDR1 reads SEHNR; CDR2 reads FQNEAQ (reference sequence). Between the trimmed V and J ends, which lost 2 bases and 7 bases, there was a span of 11 bases. This CDR3 has 13 residues. As DNA, the CDR3 is TGTGCCAGCAGCTTACTGGTAGGGGATGAAGCTTTCTTT. It is translated as CASSLLVGDEAFF.

This clone appeared once. This rearrangement joins TRBV14 to TRBJ2-1; 9 bases agree with TRBD2. The CDR3 covers 16 residues. V lost 2 bases, J lost 4 bases, and 6 bases stayed unmatched. Germline CDR1 SGHDN, CDR2 FVKESK. The CDR3 region has the DNA TGTGCCAGCAGCCAACTCGGGCTAGCGGGATACAATGAGCAGTTCTTC. It encodes CASSQLGLAGYNEQFF.

The rearrangement links TRBV4-3 to TRBJ1-1, with no clear D. The germline CDR1 and CDR2 sequences are LGHNA and YSLEER. V gave up 0 bases and J gave up 1 base, with 9 bases separating them. The CDR3 length is 15 residues. CDR3 amino acids: CASSQDRRTNTEAFF. The CDR3 nucleotides are TGCGCCAGCAGCCAAGATAGGAGGACGAACACTGAAGCTTTCTTT.

The J gene is TRBJ1-1, the V gene TRBV11-2; the D is unclear. Trimming shortened V by 1 base and J by 4 bases, and 13 bases separated the two germline ends. CDR1 and CDR2 from the germline V gene are SGHAT and FQNNGV. CDR3 size: 15 residues. CDR3 bases: TGTGCCAGCAGCTTAGGCCCAACCCCGGGCACTGAAGCTTTCTTT. This translates into CASSLGPTPGTEAFF. Based on the CDR3 plus reference TRBV11-2 and TRBJ1-1, the full variable domain is EAGVAQSPRYKIIEKRQSVAFWCNPISGHATLYWYQQILGQGPKLLIQFQNNGVVDDSQLPKDRFSAERLKGVDSTLKIQPAKLEDSAVYLCASSLGPTPGTEAFFGQGTRLTVV.

The genes are TRBV9 and TRBJ2-1; 12 positions match TRBD2. V shed 2 bases and J 2 bases; nucleotides not matched to a gene: 2. The germline V gene has CDR1 SGDLS and CDR2 YYNGEE. The CDR3 contains 16 residues. CDR3 sequence: CASSVGLAGTYNEQFF. CDR3 DNA: TGTGCCAGCAGCGTCGGACTAGCGGGAACCTACAATGAGCAGTTCTTC. Full variable domain (rest looked up from reference TRBV9 and TRBJ2-1): DSGVTQTPKHLITATGQRVTLRCSPRSGDLSVYWYQQSLDQGLQFLIQYYNGEERAKGNILERFSAQQFPDLHSELNLSSLELGDSALYFCASSVGLAGTYNEQFFGPGTRLTVL.

The CDR3 loop is CASSFGGNYNEQFF. The CDR3 coding sequence is TGCGCCAGCAGCTTTGGAGGGAACTACAATGAGCAGTTCTTC. This chain joins TRBV5-1 and TRBJ2-1; D perhaps matches TRBD2 (6 bases). The V gene's germline CDR1 is SGHRS and CDR2 YFSETQ. V lost 2 bases to trimming and J lost 3 bases, with 9 bases between them. This CDR3 contains 14 residues.

The chain joins TRBV9 to TRBJ2-5, with D perhaps matching TRBD1 (5 bases). Trimming shortened V by 3 bases and J by 2 bases, and 8 bases separated the two germline ends. CDR1 SGDLS and CDR2 YYNGEE come from the germline V gene. The CDR3 covers 13 residues. CDR3 DNA: TGTGCCAGCAGCGAGACAGCACAAGAGACCCAGTACTTC. This codes for CASSETAQETQYF.

The CDR3 nucleotides read TGTGCCAGCAGCTTGGACCGAAACTATGGCTACACCTTC. The encoded protein is CASSLDRNYGYTF. V gene TRBV5-5 combines with J gene TRBJ1-2; D gene unclear. CDR1 SGHKS and CDR2 YYEKEE come from the germline V gene (reference sequence). The CDR3 runs 13 residues. Between the trimmed V and J ends, which lost 0 bases and 2 bases, there was a span of 5 bases.

The count of this clone is one. The chain is built from TRBV5-1 and TRBJ2-3; 10 bases match TRBD2. From germline, CDR1 is SGHRS and CDR2 YFSETQ. The ends lost 0 bases at V and 2 bases at J; junction bases unmatched: 12. The CDR3 covers 19 residues. The CDR3 spells CASSLGGNSGRSFTDTQYF. The CDR3 region has the DNA TGCGCCAGCAGCTTGGGGGGAAATAGCGGGAGGTCGTTCACAGATACGCAGTATTTT. The variable domain in full, with the rest retrieved from reference TRBV5-1 and TRBJ2-3, is KAGVTQTPRYLIKTRGQQVTLSCSPISGHRSVSWYQQTPGQGLQFLFEYFSETQRNKGNFPGRFSGRQFSNSRSEMNVSTLELGDSALYLCASSLGGNSGRSFTDTQYFGPGTRLTVL.

The chain uses TRBV7-3 and TRBJ2-2; the match to TRBD2 covers 12 bases. Germline V gives CDR1 SGHTA, CDR2 FQGTGA. CDR3 length: 14 amino acids. Trimming took 7 bases from V and 6 from J; bases not matched to a gene: 3. CDR3 sequence reads: CASNLAGGSGELFF. CDR3 bases: TGTGCCAGCAACCTAGCGGGAGGGTCCGGGGAGCTGTTTTTT.

This rearrangement joins TRBV9 to TRBJ2-5; no clear D gene. This CDR3 is 15 amino acids long. Deletions cut 4 bases from V and 0 bases from J, with 13 bases between. Looked up from germline, CDR1 is SGDLS and CDR2 is YYNGEE. The CDR3 protein is CASSSSVSHQETQYF. For the CDR3, the DNA is TGTGCCAGCAGCTCCTCAGTTTCCCACCAAGAGACCCAGTACTTC.

This chain joins TRBV7-6 and TRBJ2-3; the match to TRBD2 covers 11 bases. The germline CDR1 and CDR2 sequences are SGHVS and FNYEAQ. The CDR3 is 18 amino acids. V lost 5 bases to trimming and J lost 1 base; unmatched junction nucleotides: 11. CDR3 amino acids: CASSPLAGGPGGTDTQYF. CDR3 coding DNA: TGTGCCAGCAGCCCCTTAGCGGGAGGGCCGGGGGGCACAGATACGCAGTATTTT.

The rearrangement joins TRBV5-1 to TRBJ1-2, with D perhaps TRBD1 (5 bases). Per the germline V gene, CDR1 is SGHRS and CDR2 is YFSETQ. CDR3 length equals 14 residues. Trimming removed 5 bases at V and 6 bases at J, with 17 bases between. The CDR3 nucleotides are TGCGCCAGCAGTGTACAAAGAGGGGACGATGGCTACACCTTC. Its translation: CASSVQRGDDGYTF.

This clone turned up a few times. The chain couples TRBV5-4 to TRBJ1-2, with D uncertain. CDR1 SGHNT and CDR2 YYREEE come from the germline V gene (reference sequence). This CDR3 has 11 residues. The V end was cut by 2 bases, the J end by 2 bases, with 1 base between. CDR3 loop: CASSLNYGYTF. Written as DNA, the CDR3 is TGTGCCAGCAGCTTAAACTATGGCTACACCTTC.

This chain connects TRBV11-2 to TRBJ1-2; D perhaps matches TRBD1 (5 bases). This CDR3 region has 13 residues. V was cut by 5 bases and J by 4 bases, with 11 bases left in between. Germline CDR1 and CDR2: SGHAT and FQNNGV. As DNA, the CDR3 is TGTGCCAGCAGCCCAGACCAGGGCTATGGCTACACCTTC. Translated, it gives CASSPDQGYGYTF.

This clone was observed once. The chain recombines TRBV28 with TRBJ2-5, with D perhaps matching TRBD2 (5 bases). V lost 2 bases, J lost 2 bases, and 9 bases lay in between. This CDR3 comprises 14 residues. Germline values: CDR1 MDHEN, CDR2 SYDVKM. CDR3 DNA sequence: TGTGCCAGCAGTTTACCGGGAAGGCAAGAGACCCAGTACTTC. It translates to CASSLPGRQETQYF.

The chain is built from TRBV27 and TRBJ2-1; 8 nucleotides agree with TRBD2. This CDR3 region has 15 residues. The V gene's germline CDR1 is MNHEY and CDR2 SMNVEV (reference sequence). The V and J ends lost 6 bases and 0 bases, in that order; junction bases with no gene match: 4. CDR3 residues: CASRQAGASYNEQFF. CDR3 coding DNA: TGTGCCAGCAGGCAAGCGGGAGCCTCCTACAATGAGCAGTTCTTC.

The chain employs TRBV5-1 and TRBJ2-7, with 9 bases lining up with TRBD1. Germline CDR1 and CDR2: SGHRS and YFSETQ. This CDR3 contains 14 residues. Trimming cost V 7 bases and J 6 bases; bases outside gene matches: 11. As DNA, the CDR3 is TGCGCCAGCGGCGACCCACAGGGGGCCCGCGAGCAGTACTTC. This encodes CASGDPQGAREQYF. Full variable domain (rest looked up from reference TRBV5-1 and TRBJ2-7): KAGVTQTPRYLIKTRGQQVTLSCSPISGHRSVSWYQQTPGQGLQFLFEYFSETQRNKGNFPGRFSGRQFSNSRSEMNVSTLELGDSALYLCASGDPQGAREQYFGPGTRLTVT.